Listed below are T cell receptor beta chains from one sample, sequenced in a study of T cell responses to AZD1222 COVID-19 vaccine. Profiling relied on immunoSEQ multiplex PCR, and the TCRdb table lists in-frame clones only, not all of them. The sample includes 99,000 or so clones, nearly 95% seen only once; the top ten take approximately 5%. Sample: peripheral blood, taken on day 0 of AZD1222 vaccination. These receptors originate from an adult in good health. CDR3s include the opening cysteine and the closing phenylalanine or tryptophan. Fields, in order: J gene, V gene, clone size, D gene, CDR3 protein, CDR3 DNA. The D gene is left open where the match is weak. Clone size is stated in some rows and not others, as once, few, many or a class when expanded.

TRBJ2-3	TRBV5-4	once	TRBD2	CASSGRTSFTDTQYF	TGTGCCAGCAGCGGGAGGACTAGCTTCACAGATACGCAGTATTTT
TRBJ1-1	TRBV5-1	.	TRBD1	CASSPLQGGEAFF	TGCGCCAGCAGCCCCTTACAGGGGGGTGAAGCTTTCTTT
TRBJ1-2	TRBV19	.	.	CASRRDGGYTF	TGTGCCAGTAGGAGGGACGGAGGCTACACCTTC
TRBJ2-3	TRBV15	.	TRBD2	CATSRSGASTDTQYF	TGTGCCACCAGCAGAAGCGGGGCTAGCACAGATACGCAGTATTTT
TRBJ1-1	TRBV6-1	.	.	CASSEIHRVWSEAFF	TGTGCCAGCAGTGAAATACATCGGGTCTGGAGTGAAGCTTTCTTT
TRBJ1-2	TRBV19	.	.	CASSISKGENYGYTF	TGTGCCAGTAGTATATCCAAGGGGGAGAACTATGGCTACACCTTC
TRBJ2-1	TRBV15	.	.	CATSPRGSSYNEQFF	TGTGCCACCAGCCCTCGGGGAAGCTCCTACAATGAGCAGTTCTTC
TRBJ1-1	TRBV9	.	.	CASSVAVGATEAFF	TGTGCCAGCAGCGTAGCTGTGGGTGCGACTGAAGCTTTCTTT
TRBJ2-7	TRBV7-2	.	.	CASSLGGIIDEQYF	TGTGCCAGCAGCTTAGGCGGGATAATAGACGAGCAGTACTTC
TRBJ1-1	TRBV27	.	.	CASSLDTNTEAFF	TGTGCCAGCAGTTTGGACACGAACACTGAAGCTTTCTTT
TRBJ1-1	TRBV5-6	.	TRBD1	CASSLLQGFGTEAFF	TGTGCCAGCAGCTTATTACAGGGGTTTGGTACTGAAGCTTTCTTT
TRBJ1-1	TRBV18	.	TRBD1	CASSPRTGMGNTEAFF	TGTGCCAGCTCACCACGGACAGGGATGGGGAACACTGAAGCTTTCTTT
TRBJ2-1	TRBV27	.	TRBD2	CASISRPGLDNEQFF	TGTGCCAGCATTTCAAGGCCGGGACTAGATAATGAGCAGTTCTTC
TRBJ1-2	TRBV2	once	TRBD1	CASRTGGAYGYTF	TGTGCCAGCAGGACAGGGGGCGCCTATGGCTACACCTTC
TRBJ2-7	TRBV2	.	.	CASRGAGEQYF	TGTGCCAGCAGGGGGGCAGGAGAGCAGTACTTC
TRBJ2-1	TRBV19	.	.	CASSIDPGGQWSEQFF	TGTGCCAGTAGTATAGATCCGGGGGGACAATGGTCTGAGCAGTTCTTC
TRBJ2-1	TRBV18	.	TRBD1	CASSPVEGAREQFF	TGTGCCAGCTCACCGGTCGAGGGGGCGCGGGAGCAGTTCTTC
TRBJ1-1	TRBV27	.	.	CASSFSRDTEAFF	TGTGCCAGCAGTTTCTCCAGGGACACTGAAGCTTTCTTT
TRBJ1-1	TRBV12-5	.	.	CASGFDSSGGGVFF	TGTGCTAGTGGCTTCGACTCATCCGGTGGTGGTGTGTTCTTT
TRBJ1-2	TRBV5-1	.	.	CASSLESPSYGYTF	TGCGCCAGCAGCTTGGAGAGTCCCTCCTATGGCTACACCTTC
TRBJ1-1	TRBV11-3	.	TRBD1	CASSPDRVRPEAFF	TGTGCCAGCAGCCCCGACAGGGTACGCCCTGAAGCTTTCTTT
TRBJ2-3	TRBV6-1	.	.	CASSEYRGEGFTDTQYF	TGTGCCAGCAGTGAATACCGCGGGGAAGGGTTTACAGATACGCAGTATTTT
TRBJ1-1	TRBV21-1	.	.	CASSFWTGCVEAFF	TGTGCCAGCAGCTTCTGGACAGGGTGTGTAGAAGCTTTCTTT
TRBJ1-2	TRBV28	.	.	CASSSRAGGYGYTF	TGTGCCAGCAGTTCCCGGGCCGGGGGCTATGGCTACACCTTC
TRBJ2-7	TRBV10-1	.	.	CASSESRGAEQYF	TGCGCCAGCAGTGAGTCGAGAGGAGCCGAGCAGTACTTC
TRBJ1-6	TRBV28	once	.	CASSPGGRRAPSLHF	TGTGCCAGCAGCCCGGGAGGACGGCGTGCCCCTTCCCTCCACTTT
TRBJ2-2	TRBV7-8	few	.	CASSHLGGNGELFF	TGTGCCAGCAGCCATTTGGGCGGGAACGGGGAGCTGTTTTTT
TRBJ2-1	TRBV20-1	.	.	CSGRNYNEQFF	TGCAGTGGAAGAAATTACAATGAGCAGTTCTTC
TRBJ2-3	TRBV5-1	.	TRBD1	CASSSDRLSTDTQYF	TGCGCCAGCAGCTCGGACAGGCTGAGCACAGATACGCAGTATTTT
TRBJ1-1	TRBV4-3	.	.	CASSPALGVNTEAFF	TGCGCCAGCAGCCCGGCCCTCGGGGTGAACACTGAAGCTTTCTTT
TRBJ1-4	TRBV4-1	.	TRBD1	CASSQPGGTNEKLFF	TGCGCCAGCAGCCAGCCAGGGGGAACTAATGAAAAACTGTTTTTT
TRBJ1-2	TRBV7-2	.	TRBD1	CASSLTGGQFYGYTF	TGTGCCAGCAGCTTGACGGGGGGACAGTTCTATGGCTACACCTTC
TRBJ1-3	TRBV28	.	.	CASSLARRAIYF	TGTGCCAGCAGTTTAGCCCGGCGGGCCATATATTTT
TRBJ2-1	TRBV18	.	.	CASSPRQGTGEQFF	TGTGCCAGCTCGCCACGCCAGGGGACTGGAGAGCAGTTCTTC
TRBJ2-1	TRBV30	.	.	CAWSVFPGSTYNEQFF	TGTGCCTGGAGTGTATTTCCCGGGAGCACCTACAATGAGCAGTTCTTC
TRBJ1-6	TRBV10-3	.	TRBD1	CAISARRTGENSPLHF	TGTGCCATCAGTGCACGTCGGACAGGGGAAAATTCACCCCTCCACTTT
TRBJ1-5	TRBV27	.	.	CASSLPLVDSNQPQHF	TGTGCCAGCAGTTTACCCCTCGTAGATAGCAATCAGCCCCAGCATTTT
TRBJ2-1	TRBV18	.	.	CASSPGLADNEQFF	TGTGCCAGCTCACCCGGGTTGGCAGACAATGAGCAGTTCTTC
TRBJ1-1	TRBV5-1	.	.	CASSLGDYTEAFF	TGCGCCAGCAGCTTGGGGGACTACACTGAAGCTTTCTTT
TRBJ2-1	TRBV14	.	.	CASSQVGTYNEQFF	TGTGCCAGCAGCCAAGTCGGGACCTACAATGAGCAGTTCTTC
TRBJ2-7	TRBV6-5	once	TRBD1	CASSKTGTATYEQYF	TGTGCCAGCAGCAAAACCGGGACAGCAACCTACGAGCAGTACTTC
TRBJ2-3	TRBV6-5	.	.	CASTGQLLGADTQYF	TGTGCCAGCACTGGACAGCTCCTGGGGGCAGATACGCAGTATTTT
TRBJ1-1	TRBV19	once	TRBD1	CASSITRGQAFF	TGTGCCAGTAGTATCACCAGGGGGCAAGCTTTCTTT
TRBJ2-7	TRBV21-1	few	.	CASSKVGPGGAHQDEQYF	TGTGCCAGCAGCAAAGTGGGTCCAGGGGGCGCCCACCAGGACGAGCAGTACTTC
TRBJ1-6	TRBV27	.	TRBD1	CASSSHDRAPYNSPLHF	TGTGCCAGCAGTTCTCACGACAGGGCGCCCTATAATTCACCCCTCCACTTT
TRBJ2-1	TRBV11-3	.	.	CASSLDFGGYEQFF	TGTGCCAGCAGCTTAGATTTCGGGGGTTATGAGCAGTTCTTC
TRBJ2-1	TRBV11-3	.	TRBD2	CASSGGGNTYNEQFF	TGTGCCAGCAGTGGGGGGGGAAATACCTACAATGAGCAGTTCTTC
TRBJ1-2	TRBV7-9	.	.	CASSWEVGGYTF	TGTGCCAGCAGCTGGGAGGTTGGAGGCTACACCTTC
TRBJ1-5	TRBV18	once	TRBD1	CASSDRGGQPQHF	TGTGCCAGCTCTGACAGGGGTGGTCAGCCCCAGCATTTT
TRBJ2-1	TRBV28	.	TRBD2	CASSFGGRAYNEQFF	TGTGCCAGCAGTTTTGGCGGGAGGGCCTACAATGAGCAGTTCTTC
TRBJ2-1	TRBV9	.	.	CASSVSPTPGYNEQFF	TGTGCCAGCAGCGTATCCCCAACCCCGGGTTACAATGAGCAGTTCTTC
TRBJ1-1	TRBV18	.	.	CASSPLGGMNTEAFF	TGTGCCAGCTCACCCCTGGGGGGAATGAACACTGAAGCTTTCTTT
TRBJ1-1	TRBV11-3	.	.	CASSLAQGRTEAFF	TGTGCCAGCAGCTTAGCCCAGGGTCGCACTGAAGCTTTCTTT
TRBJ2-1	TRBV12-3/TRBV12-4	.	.	CASSLRDGEQFF	TGTGCCAGCAGTTTAAGGGACGGTGAGCAGTTCTTC
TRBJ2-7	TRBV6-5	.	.	CASSPLAGESYEQYF	TGTGCCAGCAGCCCCCTGGCAGGGGAGTCGTACGAGCAGTACTTC